The clone carrying this TCR beta chain has a count of ten or more. What it binds is unknown. Each CDR3 protein is one row after TCRdb ran MiXCR on the multiplex PCR reads. The table records tens of thousands of distinct CDR3 sequences, approximately 28% of them present only once. The lymph nodes were axillary draining lymph nodes from breast cancer patients. This sample was included in a study of breast tumors, draining lymph nodes, adjacent tissues. The V gene lost 2 bases and the J gene lost 0 bases, with 8 bases spanning the gap. The CDR3 length is 14 residues. The germline V gene has CDR1 MNHGY and CDR2 SVAAGI. Overall study findings and caveats: Tumors had less TCR diversity than lymph nodes, more than nontumor tissue. Tumor and nontumor repertoires were significantly more similar in luminal-like than in basal-like breast cancer.

This rearrangement joins TRBV6-9 to TRBJ2-7; D remains ambiguous. The clonotype originates from a female donor with breast cancer. Some clones in this sample may be carry-over from other donors' samples. The specimen was axillary lymph node tissue. The CDR3 sequence is CASSYGPFSYEQYF. The CDR3, as DNA: TGTGCCAGCAGTTATGGGCCATTCTCCTACGAGCAGTACTTC.